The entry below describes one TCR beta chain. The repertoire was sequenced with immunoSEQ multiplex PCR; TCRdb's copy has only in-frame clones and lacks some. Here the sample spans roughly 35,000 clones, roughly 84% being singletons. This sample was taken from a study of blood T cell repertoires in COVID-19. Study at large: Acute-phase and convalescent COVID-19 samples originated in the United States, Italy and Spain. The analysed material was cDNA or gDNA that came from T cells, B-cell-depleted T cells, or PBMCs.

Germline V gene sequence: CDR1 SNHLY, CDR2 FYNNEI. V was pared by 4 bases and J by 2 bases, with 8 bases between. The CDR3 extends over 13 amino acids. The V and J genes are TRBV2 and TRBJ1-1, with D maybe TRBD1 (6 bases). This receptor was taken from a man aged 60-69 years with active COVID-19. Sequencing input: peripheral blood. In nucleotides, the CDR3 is TGTGCCAGCAGTGGACAGGTCAACACTGAAGCTTTCTTT. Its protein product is CASSGQVNTEAFF.